These T cell receptor beta chains were read from a single sample in a study of OX40 agonist ivuxolimab in advanced cancers. Assay used: immunoSEQ multiplex PCR; TCRdb lists only in-frame clones, some missing. The sample includes some 91,000 clones, approximately 87% of them seen just once. The input for sequencing was CD4+ or CD8+ T cells sorted from blood, taken in a trial of the OX40 agonist ivuxolimab. These receptors came from an adult with an advanced solid tumor such as melanoma, head and neck, liver or kidney cancer. Each CDR3 is given with its conserved first and last residue. A D gene is named only where the DNA matches it firmly. Some rows have no size entry. The others give once, few or many, or a class for an expanded clone.

CDR3aa: CASSLVGQTNYGYTF
CDR3nt: TGTGCCAGCAGCTTGGTCGGACAGACTAACTATGGCTACACCTTC
d_gene: .
v_gene: TRBV5-6
abundance: .
len: 15
j_gene: TRBJ1-2

CDR3aa: CASSSSRNTIYF
CDR3nt: TGTGCCAGCTCTTCGAGCCGAAACACCATATATTTT
d_gene: .
v_gene: TRBV18
abundance: .
len: 12
j_gene: TRBJ1-3

CDR3aa: CASRPLQDEYGYTF
CDR3nt: TGTGCCAGTAGGCCTCTACAGGACGAGTATGGCTACACCTTC
d_gene: .
v_gene: TRBV19
abundance: .
len: 14
j_gene: TRBJ1-2

CDR3aa: CASSLSTGVNEQFF
CDR3nt: TGTGCCAGTAGTCTTTCCACAGGGGTCAATGAGCAGTTCTTC
d_gene: TRBD1
v_gene: TRBV19
abundance: once
len: 14
j_gene: TRBJ2-1

CDR3aa: CASSQGGGMPQHF
CDR3nt: TGTGCCAGCAGCCAAGGTGGCGGCATGCCCCAGCATTTT
d_gene: .
v_gene: TRBV14
abundance: .
len: 13
j_gene: TRBJ1-5

CDR3aa: CASSETADLTGGPYNEQFF
CDR3nt: TGTGCCAGCAGTGAAACGGCTGACCTTACAGGGGGCCCCTACAATGAGCAGTTCTTC
d_gene: TRBD1
v_gene: TRBV2
abundance: .
len: 19
j_gene: TRBJ2-1

CDR3aa: CASSEAGFSEAFF
CDR3nt: TGTGCCAGCAGTGAGGCGGGGTTCAGTGAAGCTTTCTTT
d_gene: .
v_gene: TRBV6-1
abundance: .
len: 13
j_gene: TRBJ1-1

CDR3aa: CASSPRQGASGANVLTF
CDR3nt: TGTGCCAGCTCACCACGGCAGGGGGCAAGTGGGGCCAACGTCCTGACTTTC
d_gene: TRBD1
v_gene: TRBV18
abundance: .
len: 17
j_gene: TRBJ2-6

CDR3aa: CASSPGGSNQPQHF
CDR3nt: TGTGCCAGCTCACCAGGGGGGAGCAATCAGCCCCAGCATTTT
d_gene: .
v_gene: TRBV18
abundance: .
len: 14
j_gene: TRBJ1-5

CDR3aa: CASRSGGRLNEKLFF
CDR3nt: TGTGCCAGCAGGTCGGGGGGCCGCCTTAATGAAAAACTGTTTTTT
d_gene: .
v_gene: TRBV2
abundance: .
len: 15
j_gene: TRBJ1-4

CDR3aa: CASSEGAGFTDTQYF
CDR3nt: TGCGCCAGCAGTGAGGGAGCGGGGTTCACAGATACGCAGTATTTT
d_gene: TRBD2
v_gene: TRBV10-1
abundance: .
len: 15
j_gene: TRBJ2-3

CDR3aa: CASSDDRAGNTIYF
CDR3nt: TGTGCCAGCAGTGACGACAGGGCTGGAAACACCATATATTTT
d_gene: TRBD1
v_gene: TRBV6-5
abundance: .
len: 14
j_gene: TRBJ1-3

CDR3aa: CASSRRGTGSYNEQFF
CDR3nt: TGTGCCAGCAGCCGACGCGGGACAGGGTCCTACAATGAGCAGTTCTTC
d_gene: TRBD1
v_gene: TRBV27
abundance: .
len: 16
j_gene: TRBJ2-1

CDR3aa: CASSELSGSYNEQFF
CDR3nt: TGTGCCAGCAGTGAACTCAGCGGTTCCTACAATGAGCAGTTCTTC
d_gene: .
v_gene: TRBV2
abundance: .
len: 15
j_gene: TRBJ2-1

CDR3aa: CSVEAPFSGNTIYF
CDR3nt: TGCAGCGTTGAAGCGCCCTTCTCTGGAAACACCATATATTTT
d_gene: .
v_gene: TRBV29-1
abundance: .
len: 14
j_gene: TRBJ1-3

CDR3aa: CASTQGAFTDTQYF
CDR3nt: TGTGCCAGCACCCAAGGAGCTTTCACAGATACGCAGTATTTT
d_gene: .
v_gene: TRBV7-2
abundance: .
len: 14
j_gene: TRBJ2-3

CDR3aa: CASSLGGQDYGYTF
CDR3nt: TGCGCCAGCAGCTTGGGGGGACAGGACTATGGCTACACCTTC
d_gene: TRBD1
v_gene: TRBV5-1
abundance: few
len: 14
j_gene: TRBJ1-2

CDR3aa: CASSNRGHDTGELFF
CDR3nt: TGTGCCAGCAGCAACAGGGGGCACGACACCGGGGAGCTGTTTTTT
d_gene: TRBD1
v_gene: TRBV11-3
abundance: few
len: 15
j_gene: TRBJ2-2

CDR3aa: CASGRDPSSYNEQFF
CDR3nt: TGTGCCAGCGGACGGGACCCTAGCTCCTACAATGAGCAGTTCTTC
d_gene: .
v_gene: TRBV2
abundance: .
len: 15
j_gene: TRBJ2-1

CDR3aa: CASSSRLAGGVTDTQYF
CDR3nt: TGCGCCAGCAGCTCCCGACTAGCGGGAGGGGTCACAGATACGCAGTATTTT
d_gene: TRBD2
v_gene: TRBV5-1
abundance: .
len: 17
j_gene: TRBJ2-3

CDR3aa: CASSPKRPTNEKLFF
CDR3nt: TGTGCCAGCAGTCCAAAAAGACCAACTAATGAAAAACTGTTTTTT
d_gene: .
v_gene: TRBV28
abundance: .
len: 15
j_gene: TRBJ1-4

CDR3aa: CASSMLAGISYEQYF
CDR3nt: TGTGCCAGTAGTATGTTAGCGGGAATCTCCTACGAGCAGTACTTC
d_gene: TRBD2
v_gene: TRBV19
abundance: few
len: 15
j_gene: TRBJ2-7

CDR3aa: CASAGTSGFTDTQYF
CDR3nt: TGCGCCAGCGCTGGGACTAGCGGTTTCACAGATACGCAGTATTTT
d_gene: TRBD2
v_gene: TRBV5-1
abundance: .
len: 15
j_gene: TRBJ2-3

CDR3aa: CASSPPGQRGGDTQYF
CDR3nt: TGTGCCAGCAGTCCCCCAGGGCAGCGCGGGGGAGATACGCAGTATTTT
d_gene: TRBD2
v_gene: TRBV28
abundance: once
len: 16
j_gene: TRBJ2-3

CDR3aa: CASSPLSGSYNEQFF
CDR3nt: TGTGCCAGCTCACCTCTTAGCGGGAGCTACAATGAGCAGTTCTTC
d_gene: TRBD2
v_gene: TRBV18
abundance: .
len: 15
j_gene: TRBJ2-1

CDR3aa: CASSLGAGGPTDTQYF
CDR3nt: TGTGCCAGCAGCTTAGGGGCGGGGGGACCCACAGATACGCAGTATTTT
d_gene: TRBD2
v_gene: TRBV7-6
abundance: .
len: 16
j_gene: TRBJ2-3

CDR3aa: CASSPRTGGDEKLFF
CDR3nt: TGTGCCAGCAGCCCTCGGACAGGGGGCGATGAAAAACTGTTTTTT
d_gene: TRBD1
v_gene: TRBV7-2
abundance: .
len: 15
j_gene: TRBJ1-4

CDR3aa: CASSLSDGGEQFF
CDR3nt: TGTGCCAGCAGTTTGTCGGATGGAGGTGAGCAGTTCTTC
d_gene: .
v_gene: TRBV2
abundance: .
len: 13
j_gene: TRBJ2-1

CDR3aa: CASSPVGETQYF
CDR3nt: TGTGCCAGCAGCCCGGTGGGGGAGACCCAGTACTTC
d_gene: .
v_gene: TRBV27
abundance: once
len: 12
j_gene: TRBJ2-5

CDR3aa: CASSFSGRIDEQFF
CDR3nt: TGTGCCAGCAGTTTTAGCGGGAGGATCGATGAGCAGTTCTTC
d_gene: TRBD2
v_gene: TRBV27
abundance: .
len: 14
j_gene: TRBJ2-1

CDR3aa: CASSFRTGASYEQYF
CDR3nt: TGTGCCAGTAGTTTCCGGACAGGGGCGAGCTACGAGCAGTACTTC
d_gene: TRBD1
v_gene: TRBV19
abundance: .
len: 15
j_gene: TRBJ2-7

CDR3aa: CASRGEGGGELFF
CDR3nt: TGTGCCAGCAGGGGCGAGGGAGGCGGGGAGCTGTTTTTT
d_gene: .
v_gene: TRBV2
abundance: few
len: 13
j_gene: TRBJ2-2

CDR3aa: CASSLARDRVYGYTF
CDR3nt: TGTGCCAGCAGCTTGGCCCGGGACAGGGTTTATGGCTACACCTTC
d_gene: TRBD1
v_gene: TRBV7-2
abundance: .
len: 15
j_gene: TRBJ1-2

CDR3aa: CASSPNSYSNQPQHF
CDR3nt: TGTGCCAGTAGTCCCAACAGCTATAGCAATCAGCCCCAGCATTTT
d_gene: .
v_gene: TRBV19
abundance: .
len: 15
j_gene: TRBJ1-5

CDR3aa: CASSSKPQQGRNTEAFF
CDR3nt: TGCGCCAGCAGCTCGAAACCTCAACAGGGTAGGAACACTGAAGCTTTCTTT
d_gene: .
v_gene: TRBV5-1
abundance: .
len: 17
j_gene: TRBJ1-1

CDR3aa: CASSVVASGASGNTIYF
CDR3nt: TGTGCCAGCAGCGTAGTAGCCTCTGGGGCCTCTGGAAACACCATATATTTT
d_gene: .
v_gene: TRBV9
abundance: .
len: 17
j_gene: TRBJ1-3

CDR3aa: CASRGTGGAYEQYF
CDR3nt: TGCGCCAGCAGAGGGACAGGGGGCGCCTACGAGCAGTACTTC
d_gene: TRBD1
v_gene: TRBV10-2
abundance: .
len: 14
j_gene: TRBJ2-7

CDR3aa: CASSPTGQSSGNTIYF
CDR3nt: TGTGCCAGCAGCCCTACGGGACAGAGCTCTGGAAACACCATATATTTT
d_gene: TRBD1
v_gene: TRBV9
abundance: .
len: 16
j_gene: TRBJ1-3